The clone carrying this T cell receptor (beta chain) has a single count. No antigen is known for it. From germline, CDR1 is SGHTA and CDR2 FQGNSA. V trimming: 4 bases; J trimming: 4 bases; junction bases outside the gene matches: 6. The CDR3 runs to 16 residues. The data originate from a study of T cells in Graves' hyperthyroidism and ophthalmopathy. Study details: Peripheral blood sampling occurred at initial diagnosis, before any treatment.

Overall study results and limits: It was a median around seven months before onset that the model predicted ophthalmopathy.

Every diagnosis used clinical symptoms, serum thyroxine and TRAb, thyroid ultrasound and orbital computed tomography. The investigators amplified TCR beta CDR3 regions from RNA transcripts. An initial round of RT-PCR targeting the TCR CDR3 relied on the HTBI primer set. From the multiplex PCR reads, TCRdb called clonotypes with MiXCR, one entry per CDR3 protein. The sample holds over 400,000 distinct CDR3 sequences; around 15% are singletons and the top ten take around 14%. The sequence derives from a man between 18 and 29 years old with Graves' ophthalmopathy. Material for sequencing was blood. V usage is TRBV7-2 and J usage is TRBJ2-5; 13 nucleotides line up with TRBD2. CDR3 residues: CASSSPGLAGRETQYF. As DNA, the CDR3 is TGTGCCAGCAGCTCCCCGGGACTAGCGGGGAGAGAGACCCAGTACTTC.